This T cell receptor beta chain comes out of a study of T-cell reconstitution after alpha-beta-depleted transplantation in children. Study-wide findings and caveats: Surviving recipient cells, namely T cells and thymic progenitors, were the source of high day-60 TCRbeta diversity in some patients. A year post-transplant, T-cell counts and diversity derived mostly from newly produced T cells.

Trimming pared 6 bases from V and 2 bases from J, leaving 14 bases between. The CDR3 spans 14 residues. The germline V gene encodes CDR1 DFQATT and CDR2 SNEGSKA (reference sequence). Unique molecular identifiers tagged the TCRbeta library. TCRdb ran MiXCR on the PCR reads and lists one entry per CDR3 protein. The sample holds 400,000 to 450,000 distinct CDR3 sequences, about 40% seen once. To note about this clonotype: What it binds is unknown.

This receptor was identified in a girl aged 2 to 9 with aplastic anemia, due to receive a stem cell transplant. The source was PBMCs, collected before TCRalphabeta/CD19-depleted stem cell transplant. The chain couples TRBV20-1 to TRBJ2-1, with D possibly called TRBD1 or TRBD2 (5 bases each). CDR3 protein: CSAPGPKTYNEQFF. CDR3 nucleotide sequence: TGCAGTGCGCCGGGACCGAAGACCTACAATGAGCAGTTCTTC.